Here is one TCR beta chain with its context. Other DNA sequences from this sample encode an identical CDR3 as well. Germline CDR1 and CDR2: SNHLY and FYNNEI. V lost 3 bases, J lost 2 bases, and 11 bases lay in between. CDR3 size: 14 residues. The data stem from a study of blood T cell repertoires in COVID-19. Study as a whole: Acute-phase and convalescent COVID-19 samples originated in the United States, Italy and Spain. Sources were T cells, B-cell-depleted T cells, or PBMCs; the material itself was cDNA or gDNA.

Original methodology: Amplification with reference gene primers provided the estimates of nucleated cell counts. Generated by immunoSEQ multiplex PCR, the TCRdb table keeps only in-frame clones and is missing some. The DNA gave D and trimming, while V, J and clone size come from that table. The data contain about 190,000 clones, around nine tenths of them singletons. What was sequenced was peripheral blood. The J gene is TRBJ2-7, the V gene TRBV2; no clear D. The clonotype was recovered from a man aged 18-30 years with active or convalescent COVID-19. CDR3 region: CASSDWPHAYEQYF. The CDR3 DNA follows: TGTGCCAGCAGTGATTGGCCCCATGCCTACGAGCAGTACTTC.